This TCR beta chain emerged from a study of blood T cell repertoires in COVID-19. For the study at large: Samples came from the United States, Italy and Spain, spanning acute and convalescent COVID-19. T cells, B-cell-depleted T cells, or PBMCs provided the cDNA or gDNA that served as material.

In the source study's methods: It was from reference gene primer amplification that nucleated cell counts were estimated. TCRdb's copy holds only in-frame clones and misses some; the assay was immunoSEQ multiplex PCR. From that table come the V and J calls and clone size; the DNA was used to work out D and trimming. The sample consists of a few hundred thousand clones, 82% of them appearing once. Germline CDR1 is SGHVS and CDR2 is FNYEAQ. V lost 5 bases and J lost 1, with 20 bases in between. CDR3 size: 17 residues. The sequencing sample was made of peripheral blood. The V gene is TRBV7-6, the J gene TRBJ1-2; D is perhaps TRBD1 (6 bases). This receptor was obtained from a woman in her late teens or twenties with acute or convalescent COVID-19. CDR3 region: CASSGSPQGPNNYGYTF. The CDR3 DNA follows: TGTGCCAGCAGCGGGAGTCCCCAGGGGCCTAATAACTATGGCTACACCTTC.